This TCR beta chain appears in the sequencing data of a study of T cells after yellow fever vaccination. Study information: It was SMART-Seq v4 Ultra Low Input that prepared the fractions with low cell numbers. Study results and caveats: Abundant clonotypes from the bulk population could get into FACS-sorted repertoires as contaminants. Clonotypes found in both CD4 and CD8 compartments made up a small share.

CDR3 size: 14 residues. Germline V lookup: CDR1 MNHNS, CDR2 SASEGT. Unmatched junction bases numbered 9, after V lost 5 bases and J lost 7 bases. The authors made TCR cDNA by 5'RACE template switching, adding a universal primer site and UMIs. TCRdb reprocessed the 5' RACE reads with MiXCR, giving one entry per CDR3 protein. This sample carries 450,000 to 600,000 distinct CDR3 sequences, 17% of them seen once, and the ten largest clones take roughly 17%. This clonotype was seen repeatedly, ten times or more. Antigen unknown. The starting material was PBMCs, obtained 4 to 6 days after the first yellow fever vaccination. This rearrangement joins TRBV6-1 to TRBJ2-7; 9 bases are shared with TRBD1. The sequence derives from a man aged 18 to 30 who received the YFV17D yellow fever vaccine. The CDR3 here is CASSSRDRGGEQYF. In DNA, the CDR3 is TGTGCCAGCAGTAGCCGCGACAGGGGGGGAGAGCAGTACTTC.